This T cell receptor (beta chain) was retrieved from a study of T cell responses to AZD1222 COVID-19 vaccine (dated by TCRdb to 2020 to 2022). As for the study more broadly: A total of just over 230 trial participants underwent TCR sequencing, of whom nearly 210 had received two doses of AZD1222 and 26 had received two doses of the MenACWY control vaccine. Trial participants were enrolled by age into 18-55, 56-69 and 70-plus year subgroups, with roughly 160, 29 and 62 TCR-sequenced participants respectively. The paper's findings and limits, for the study overall: Only a handful of AZD1222 recipients were SARS-CoV-2 seropositive at baseline, limiting conclusions about previously exposed vaccinees. The 56-69-year group was small, and its depth increase did not reach significance, likely because of low power. Vaccine-associated CD4 TCRs spanned the whole spike protein, with dominant responses in regions 160-218 and 743-854. A significant rise in spike-specific TCR breadth and depth was observed after two AZD1222 doses relative to day 0 and relative to MenACWY recipients. Reportedly, close to half of the unique spike-specific TCRs recognized epitopes lying outside the regions that are mutated in the B.1.351 and B.1.1.7 variants. Participants were mostly white British and included more females than males, and it was suggested by the authors that clonal diversity may have been underestimated. Because no samples from the day 14 peak response were available, repertoires could be characterized only after the peak T cell response.

The germline V and J ends show losses of 5 bases and 4 bases respectively, and no gene match explains 0 bases of the junction. Taken from the germline V gene (reference sequence), the CDR1 and CDR2 loops are GTSNPN and SVGIG. From the cysteine through the phenylalanine, the CDR3 covers 11 amino acids. Only the CDR3 portion is preserved as DNA: 33 bases, with reading frame beginning at the first base. The CDR3 regions of human TCRbeta chains were analyzed by immunosequencing. On the study's bioinformatics: Repertoire TCRs were checked for matches against a reference library of SARS-CoV-2-specific TCRs that had been generated using the MIRA antigen-specificity platform. Breadth was defined as the fraction of unique TCRs that were SARS-CoV-2-associated, and depth was defined as the fraction of total T cells that were SARS-CoV-2-associated. Using the MIRA data, each spike-specific TCR was assigned both to the spike region to which the TCR was reactive and to a CD4 or CD8 class. Log10-transformed breadth and depth values were compared by one-way ANOVA with Sidak's multiple comparisons tests. As stored in TCRdb, this immuneACCESS dataset retains in-frame rearrangements with V and J assigned. A fraction of the clones does not appear; measured against another copy, unresolved V genes explain less than half of the discrepancy, and the remainder lacks a known reason. That table supplies the V and J calls and clone size; D and trimming were determined from the DNA. The sample contains 150,000 to 200,000 clones, approximately 90% of them found a single time. The top ten clones comprise 1.5% to 2% of the sample.

Sample time point, as interpreted from the label and publication: about 28 days (+/-7) after the second vaccine dose. AZD1222 recipients with second doses at about 4 weeks or about 12 weeks were pooled, because spike-specific TCR depth and breadth did not differ between schedules. The vaccinee samples were drawn from two UK trials, COV001 and COV002, one of which was a single-blind randomized controlled phase 2/3 trial testing AZD1222 (ChAdOx1 nCoV-19) in healthy adults. For TCRbeta chain sequencing, PBMC samples were collected from trial participants at day 0 and at day 28 after the second dose. This clone has a single count. No cognate antigen has been identified for it. No much larger clone exists at a distance of one base, and base qualities are not known.

This receptor was identified in an adult who received the AZD1222 COVID-19 vaccine. The rearranged chain carries TRBV30 and TRBJ2-5; 8 middle bases align to TRBD1. The material sequenced was peripheral blood, taken 28 days after the second AZD1222 dose. The bases are TGTGCCTGGGGACAGGGAGAGACCCAGTACTTC. Its protein product is CAWGQGETQYF.